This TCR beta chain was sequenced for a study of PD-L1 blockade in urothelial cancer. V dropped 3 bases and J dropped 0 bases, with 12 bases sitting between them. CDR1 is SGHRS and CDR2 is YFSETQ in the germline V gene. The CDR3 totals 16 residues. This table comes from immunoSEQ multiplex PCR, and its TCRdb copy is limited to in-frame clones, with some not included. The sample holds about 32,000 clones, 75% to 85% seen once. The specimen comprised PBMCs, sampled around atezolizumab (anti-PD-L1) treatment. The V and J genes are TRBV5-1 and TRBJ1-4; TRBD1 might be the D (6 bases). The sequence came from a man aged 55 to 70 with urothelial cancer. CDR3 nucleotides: TGCGCCAGCAGCTACGGACAGCAAGCAACTAATGAAAAACTGTTTTTT. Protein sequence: CASSYGQQATNEKLFF. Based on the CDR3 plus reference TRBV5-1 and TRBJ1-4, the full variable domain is KAGVTQTPRYLIKTRGQQVTLSCSPISGHRSVSWYQQTPGQGLQFLFEYFSETQRNKGNFPGRFSGRQFSNSRSEMNVSTLELGDSALYLCASSYGQQATNEKLFFGSGTQLSVL.